This TCR beta chain was observed in a study of T cell responses to AZD1222 COVID-19 vaccine. This clone showed up just once. In germline, CDR1 is SQVTM, CDR2 ANQGSEA. CDR3 length: 16 residues. The V end was cut by 1 base, the J end by 4 bases, with 17 bases between. TCRdb keeps only in-frame clones here, not all; method: immunoSEQ multiplex PCR. The table shows about 150,000 clones, with roughly 92% occurring only once. This specimen was peripheral blood, taken on day 0 of AZD1222 vaccination. This TCR was sampled from an adult in good health. J is TRBJ2-1 and V is TRBV29-1, with D tentatively TRBD1 or TRBD2 (5 bases each). CDR3 sequence reads: CSVEGTGGGPYNEQFF. The CDR3 DNA reads TGCAGCGTTGAAGGCACGGGTGGGGGACCTTACAATGAGCAGTTCTTC.